This TCR beta chain was documented in a study of CD8 T cells in Susac syndrome. Study summary: Among the Susac syndrome patients who underwent sequencing, about six had clinically active disease, while roughly eight of them were in remission.

With respect to this clonotype: No antigen is known for it.

With random hexamers, roughly 0.5 to 1 ug RNA was reverse transcribed. Multiplex immunoSEQ PCR targeted 54 Vbeta and 13 Jbeta TCR beta segments. Via MiXCR, TCRdb re-called the immunoSEQ multiplex PCR reads, giving one row per CDR3 protein. The sample records about 100,000 distinct CDR3 sequences, around 95% being singletons. Notes on the study in general: In total CD8+ repertoires, around 15 Susac-specific public clones were detected, and CD8+ TEMRA repertoires contained five or six.

In germline, CDR1 is SQVTM, CDR2 ANQGSEA. The CDR3 is made up of 14 amino acids. V was trimmed by 2 bases and J by 6 bases, leaving 13 bases between them. The chain employs TRBV29-1 and TRBJ2-2, with D tentatively TRBD1 (6 bases). This receptor was obtained from a human donor with Susac syndrome. The source material was CD8+ T cells from PBMCs. The CDR3 bases are TGCAGCGTTGAAACAGGGATCCCCCCCGGGGAGCTGTTTTTT. It codes for CSVETGIPPGELFF.